Below, 3 T cell receptor beta chains from the same sample are listed, as sequenced in a study of PD-L1 blockade in urothelial cancer. Here immunoSEQ multiplex PCR was the method, and the copy in TCRdb shows in-frame clones only, minus some. Here the sample spans over 100,000 clones, approximately 90% being singletons. Stated time point: peripheral blood 6 weeks after treatment start. The sample consisted of PBMCs, taken around atezolizumab (anti-PD-L1) treatment. The receptors shown here come from a man between 60 and 75 years old with urothelial cancer.

The V gene is TRBV9, the J gene TRBJ2-3, with D uncertain. The length of the CDR3 is 14 residues. Per germline, CDR1 SGDLS and CDR2 YYNGEE. V lost 0 bases and J lost 3, with 8 bases in between. The CDR3 bases are TGTGCCAGCAGCGTAGCTGAGGTAACAGATACGCAGTATTTT. It specifies CASSVAEVTDTQYF.

The chain recombines TRBV7-2 with TRBJ2-3; 9 nucleotides agree with TRBD2. After removal of 5 bases from V and 6 bases from J, the junction contained 15 bases not matched to a gene. The CDR3 covers 17 residues. Germline CDR1 and CDR2: SGHTA and FQGNSA. The CDR3 DNA is TGTGCCAGCAGCCCCAGGAGCGGGAGGCTCTCGGGGGATACGCAGTATTTT. It encodes CASSPRSGRLSGDTQYF.

There are a few counts of this clone. The rearrangement uses TRBV5-1 and TRBJ1-2; weak D call: TRBD1 (5 bases). Germline assignment: CDR1 SGHRS and CDR2 YFSETQ. Trimming shortened V by 4 bases and J by 3 bases, and 10 bases separated the two germline ends. The length of the CDR3 is 13 residues. CDR3 in DNA: TGCGCCAGCAGCGGAACAGGAGACTATGGCTACACCTTC. This encodes CASSGTGDYGYTF.